This TCR beta chain was profiled in a study of metastatic and nonmetastatic thyroid tumors. Whole-study context: Peripheral blood and tumor or nodule samples from malignant and benign thyroid patients were compared. Study-wide findings and caveats: In blood and tumor, TCR beta diversity was reportedly significantly higher in malignant thyroid tumors than in benign nodules.

This clone was seen a handful of times. Antigen: not known. This CDR3 spans 16 amino acids. The V gene lost 4 bases and the J gene lost 2 bases, with 17 bases spanning the gap. Germline loops: CDR1 LNHNV, CDR2 YYDKDF (reference sequence). TCRdb recomputed clones from the PCR reads via MiXCR. The sample holds over 35,000 clones, about a sixth seen once. Thyroid surgery was preceded by no treatment in any patient. Sequenced: tumor tissue. This clonotype originated in a female donor with papillary thyroid cancer or a benign thyroid nodule (not recorded which). Some clones in this sample may be carry-over from other donors' samples. J is TRBJ1-1 and V is TRBV15, with D perhaps TRBD1 (6 bases). DNA for the CDR3: TGTGCCACCAGCACAGGTCTTCAGGGGCCAAACACTGAAGCTTTCTTT. It encodes CATSTGLQGPNTEAFF.